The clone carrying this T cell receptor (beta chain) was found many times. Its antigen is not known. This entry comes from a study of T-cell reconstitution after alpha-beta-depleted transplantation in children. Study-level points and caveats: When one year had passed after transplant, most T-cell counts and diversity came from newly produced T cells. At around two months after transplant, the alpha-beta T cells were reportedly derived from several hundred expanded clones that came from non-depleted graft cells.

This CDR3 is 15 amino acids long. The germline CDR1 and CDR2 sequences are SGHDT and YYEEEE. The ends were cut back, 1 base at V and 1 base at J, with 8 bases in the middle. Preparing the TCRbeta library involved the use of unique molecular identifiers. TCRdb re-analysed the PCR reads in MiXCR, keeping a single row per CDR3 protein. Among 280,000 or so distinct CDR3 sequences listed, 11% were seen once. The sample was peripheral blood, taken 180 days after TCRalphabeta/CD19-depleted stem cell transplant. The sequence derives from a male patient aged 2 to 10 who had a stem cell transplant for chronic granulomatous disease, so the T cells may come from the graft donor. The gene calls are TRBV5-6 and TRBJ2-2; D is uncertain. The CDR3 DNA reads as TGTGCCAGCAGCTTGTCGCCAGGGAACACCGGGGAGCTGTTTTTT. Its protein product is CASSLSPGNTGELFF.